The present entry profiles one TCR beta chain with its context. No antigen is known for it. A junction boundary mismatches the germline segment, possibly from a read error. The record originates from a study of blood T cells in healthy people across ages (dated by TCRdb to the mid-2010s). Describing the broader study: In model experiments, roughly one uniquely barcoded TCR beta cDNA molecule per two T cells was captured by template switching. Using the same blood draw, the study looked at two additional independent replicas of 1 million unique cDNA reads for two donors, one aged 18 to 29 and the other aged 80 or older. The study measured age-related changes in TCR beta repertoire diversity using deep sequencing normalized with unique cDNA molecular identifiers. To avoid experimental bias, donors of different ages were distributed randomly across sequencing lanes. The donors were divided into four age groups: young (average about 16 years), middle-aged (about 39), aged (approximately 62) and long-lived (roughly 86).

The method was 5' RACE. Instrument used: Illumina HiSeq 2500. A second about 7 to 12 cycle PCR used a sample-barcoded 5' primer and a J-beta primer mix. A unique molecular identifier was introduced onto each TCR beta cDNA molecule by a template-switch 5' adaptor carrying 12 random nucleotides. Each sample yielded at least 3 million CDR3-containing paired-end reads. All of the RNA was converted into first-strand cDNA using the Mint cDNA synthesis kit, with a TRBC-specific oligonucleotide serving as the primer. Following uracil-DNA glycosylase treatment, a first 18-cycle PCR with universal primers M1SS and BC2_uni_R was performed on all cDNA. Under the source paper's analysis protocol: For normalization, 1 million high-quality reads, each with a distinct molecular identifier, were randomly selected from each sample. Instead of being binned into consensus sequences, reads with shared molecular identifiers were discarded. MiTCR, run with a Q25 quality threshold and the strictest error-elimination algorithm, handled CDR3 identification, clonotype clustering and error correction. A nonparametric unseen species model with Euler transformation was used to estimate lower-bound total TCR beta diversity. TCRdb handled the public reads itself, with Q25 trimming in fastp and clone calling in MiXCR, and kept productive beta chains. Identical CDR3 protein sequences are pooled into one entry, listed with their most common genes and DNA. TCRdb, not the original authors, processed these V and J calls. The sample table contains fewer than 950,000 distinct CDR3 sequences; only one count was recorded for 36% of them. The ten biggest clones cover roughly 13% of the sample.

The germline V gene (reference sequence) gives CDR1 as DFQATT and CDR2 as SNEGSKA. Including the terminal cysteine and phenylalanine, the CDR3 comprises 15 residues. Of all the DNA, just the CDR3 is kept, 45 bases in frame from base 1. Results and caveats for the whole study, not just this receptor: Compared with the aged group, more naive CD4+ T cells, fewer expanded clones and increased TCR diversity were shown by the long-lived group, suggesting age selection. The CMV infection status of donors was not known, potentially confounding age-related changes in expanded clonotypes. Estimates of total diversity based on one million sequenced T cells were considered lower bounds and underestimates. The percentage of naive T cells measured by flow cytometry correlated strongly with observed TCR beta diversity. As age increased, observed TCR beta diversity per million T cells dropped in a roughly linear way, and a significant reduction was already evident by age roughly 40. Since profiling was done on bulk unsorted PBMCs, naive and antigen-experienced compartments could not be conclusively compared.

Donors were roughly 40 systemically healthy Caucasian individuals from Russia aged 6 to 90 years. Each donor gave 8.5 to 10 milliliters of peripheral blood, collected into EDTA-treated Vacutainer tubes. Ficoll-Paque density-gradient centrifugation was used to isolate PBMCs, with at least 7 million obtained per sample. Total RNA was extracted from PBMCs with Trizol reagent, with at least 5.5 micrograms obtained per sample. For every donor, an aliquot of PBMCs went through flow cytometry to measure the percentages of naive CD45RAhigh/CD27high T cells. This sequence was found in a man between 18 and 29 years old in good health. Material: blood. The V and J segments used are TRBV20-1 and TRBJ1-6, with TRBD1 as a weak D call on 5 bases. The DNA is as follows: TGCAGTGCTACCCGCCCAGGGACGGATAATTCACCCCCCCACTTT. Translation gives CSATRPGTDNSPPHF.